A single sample is the source of the 25 T cell receptor beta chains below, sequenced in a study of T cells after yellow fever vaccination. One entry per CDR3 protein, called by TCRdb with MiXCR from the 5' RACE reads. This repertoire shows some 560,000 distinct CDR3 sequences, 17% found once; its top ten account for around a sixth. Sequenced here: PBMCs, sampled 4 to 6 days after the first yellow fever vaccination. The receptors were gathered from a man between 18 and 35 years old who received the YFV17D yellow fever vaccine.

The chain couples TRBV5-6 to TRBJ1-2, with no clear D. The CDR3 totals 15 residues. Germline CDR1 and CDR2: SGHDT and YYEEEE. The V end lost 2 bases, the J end lost 0 bases, and 11 bases lay between the germline ends. CDR3 in amino acids: CASSFRENANYGYTF. DNA of the CDR3: TGTGCCAGCAGCTTTAGGGAGAACGCTAACTATGGCTACACCTTC. The full variable domain, rest sourced from reference TRBV5-6 and TRBJ1-2, is DAGVTQSPTHLIKTRGQQVTLRCSPKSGHDTVSWYQQALGQGPQFIFQYYEEEERQRGNFPDRFSGHQFPNYSSELNVNALLLGDSALYLCASSFRENANYGYTFGSGTRLTVV.

This chain uses TRBV4-1 with TRBJ2-7; D may correspond to TRBD1 or TRBD2 (5 bases each). The length of the CDR3 is 17 residues. The germline V gene encodes CDR1 MGHRA and CDR2 YSYEKL. Trimming left V 2 bases short and J 2 bases short, with 19 bases between. The CDR3 DNA sequence: TGCGCCAGCAGCCAATACCCTCGAGGGGACCCTGCCTACGAGCAGTACTTC. Translating gives CASSQYPRGDPAYEQYF.

CDR3 region: CASRAENYGYTF. CDR3 nucleotide sequence: TGTGCCAGCAGGGCAGAGAACTATGGCTACACCTTC. The V call is TRBV2, the J call TRBJ1-2; D is uncertain. The CDR3 length is 12 residues. Germline V gene data show CDR1 as SNHLY and CDR2 as FYNNEI. Trimming pared 6 bases from V and 2 bases from J, leaving 7 bases between.

Concerning this clonotype: It may be a read error: a sequence one base away is much more abundant. The genes are TRBV7-1 and TRBJ2-2; D is uncertain. TRBV7-1 is an ORF; its function is uncertain. The CDR3 sequence is 13 residues long. CDR3 in amino acids: CAISSDWTGELFF. CDR3 nucleotide sequence: TGTGCCATCAGCTCCGACTGGACCGGGGAGCTGTTTTTT.

The chain links TRBV10-1 to TRBJ2-3; a possible D gene is TRBD1 (6 bases). V lost 7 bases to trimming and J lost 2 bases, with 16 bases between them. Germline V gene sequence: CDR1 WNHNN, CDR2 SYGVQD (reference sequence). The CDR3 consists of 15 residues. DNA for the CDR3: TGCGCCAGCACATCGCAGGGGAACCCCACAGATACGCAGTATTTT. Translation: CASTSQGNPTDTQYF.

In its sample, this clonotype was seen many times. The chain has TRBV5-1 and TRBJ1-4, with D possibly matching TRBD1 (5 bases). Trimming shortened V by 4 bases and J by 0 bases, and 10 bases separated the two germline ends. The CDR3 totals 15 residues. Germline CDR1 is SGHRS and CDR2 is YFSETQ. The CDR3 DNA is TGCGCCAGCAGCGTCGGGACCGCAACTAATGAAAAACTGTTTTTT. This translates into CASSVGTATNEKLFF. Full variable domain (missing parts from reference TRBV5-1 and TRBJ1-4): KAGVTQTPRYLIKTRGQQVTLSCSPISGHRSVSWYQQTPGQGLQFLFEYFSETQRNKGNFPGRFSGRQFSNSRSEMNVSTLELGDSALYLCASSVGTATNEKLFFGSGTQLSVL.

This sequence joins TRBV6-5 and TRBJ1-1; TRBD1 is a possible D gene (5 bases). Germline V gene sequence: CDR1 MNHEY, CDR2 SVGAGI. V was pared by 0 bases and J by 5 bases, with 10 bases between. The length of the CDR3 is 14 residues. The CDR3 DNA reads TGTGCCAGCAGTTACTCGGCGCAGGGAACTGAAGCTTTCTTT. It yields the protein CASSYSAQGTEAFF.

The V call is TRBV7-9, the J call TRBJ1-1, with no clear D. CDR1 is SEHNR, CDR2 FQNEAQ, per germline (reference sequence). The CDR3 consists of 11 residues. The CDR3 loop reads CASKGNTEAFF. The DNA for the CDR3 is TGTGCTTCCAAGGGGAACACTGAAGCTTTCTTT.

The chain has TRBV25-1 and TRBJ2-2; 8 bases are shared with TRBD1. J lost 7 bases, V lost 1 base, and 8 bases had no gene match. The CDR3 is 16 residues long. Germline V gene lookup returns CDR1 MGHDK and CDR2 SYGVNS. Here the CDR3 reads CASSEFMTGDFGELFF. The CDR3 DNA sequence: TGTGCCAGCAGTGAATTTATGACAGGGGATTTCGGGGAGCTGTTTTTT.

V gene TRBV9 combines with J gene TRBJ2-3; TRBD1 or TRBD2 may be the D gene (6 bases each). Germline CDR1 reads SGDLS; CDR2 reads YYNGEE. The CDR3 is made up of 15 amino acids. V lost 0 bases and J lost 3, with 11 bases in between. Here the CDR3 DNA reads TGTGCCAGCAGCGTAGGAGGGGGGCAGACAGATACGCAGTATTTT. Its translation is CASSVGGGQTDTQYF.

The table lists this clonotype with a few counts. This sequence joins TRBV5-1 and TRBJ2-3; D ambiguous. This CDR3 has 12 amino acids. Germline-derived CDR1 and CDR2 are SGHRS and YFSETQ. With 4 bases removed from V and 5 bases from J, the gap between germline ends came to 8 bases. CDR3 loop: CASSLQIDTQYF. Written as DNA, the CDR3 is TGCGCCAGCAGCCTCCAAATAGATACGCAGTATTTT.

The CDR3 DNA is TGTGCCAGCAGCTTAGAGGGGACTACCCTGGGCTACACCTTC. It encodes CASSLEGTTLGYTF. The rearrangement links TRBV7-2 to TRBJ1-2; tentatively, D is TRBD1 (5 bases). Germline loops: CDR1 SGHTA, CDR2 FQGNSA. This CDR3 spans 14 amino acids. Trimming cost V 1 base and J 8 bases, with 14 bases left between them.

V usage is TRBV4-1 and J usage is TRBJ1-1; 9 bases map to TRBD1. Germline CDR1 MGHRA, CDR2 YSYEKL. V lost 5 bases, J lost 5 bases, and 6 bases stayed unmatched. This CDR3 is built from 14 residues. CDR3 residues: CASSAGQGLTEAFF. Written as DNA, the CDR3 is TGCGCCAGCAGCGCGGGACAGGGATTGACTGAAGCTTTCTTT.

This clonotype was seen a few times. CDR3 in DNA: TGTGCCAGTAGTATAGGGGGTGTAGGCGGAGGCACAGATACGCAGTATTTT. Protein sequence: CASSIGGVGGGTDTQYF. The rearrangement uses TRBV19 and TRBJ2-3, with D hard to call. CDR3 length: 17 residues. Trimming removed 1 base at V and 1 base at J, with 15 bases between. Germline V gene data show CDR1 as LNHDA and CDR2 as SQIVND (reference sequence).

This rearrangement joins TRBV5-1 to TRBJ1-2, with D possibly being TRBD1 (5 bases). Germline CDR1 reads SGHRS; CDR2 reads YFSETQ. Trimming stripped 4 bases from V and 7 bases from J, with 26 bases between. The CDR3 loop spans 17 amino acids. The CDR3 DNA follows: TGCGCCAGCAGCCCCAGCCTGGACAAGAACCCCGTGGGTGGCTACACCTTC. Residues: CASSPSLDKNPVGGYTF.

This clonotype was seen at least ten times. The V gene is TRBV7-9, the J gene TRBJ2-1, with D perhaps matching TRBD1 (6 bases). Germline V lookup: CDR1 SEHNR, CDR2 FQNEAQ (reference sequence). This CDR3 is 13 amino acids long. The V end lost 2 bases, the J end lost 6 bases, and 8 bases lay between the germline ends. CDR3 nucleotide sequence: TGTGCCAGCAGCTTACAAGGGGGCAATGAGCAGTTCTTC. Translating it yields CASSLQGGNEQFF.

This clonotype was detected only a few times. V is TRBV2 and J is TRBJ1-2; no firm D call. Germline V lookup: CDR1 SNHLY, CDR2 FYNNEI. Trimming left V 4 bases short and J 5 bases short, with 8 bases between. This CDR3 is built from 12 residues. The CDR3 here is CASSGGIYGYTF. Written as DNA, the CDR3 is TGTGCCAGCAGTGGGGGTATTTATGGCTACACCTTC.

This chain uses TRBV29-1 with TRBJ2-1; 10 bases map to TRBD2. Germline CDR1 is SQVTM and CDR2 is ANQGSEA. The CDR3 contains 15 residues. V lost 0 bases to trimming and J lost 7 bases; unmatched junction nucleotides: 6. CDR3 in DNA: TGCAGCGTTGAAGATTCTAGCGGGGGAGCGAATGAGCAGTTCTTC. This encodes CSVEDSSGGANEQFF.

CDR3 sequence: CASSLGRVHNGYTF. CDR3 sequence (DNA): TGTGCCAGCAGCTTAGGCAGGGTTCACAATGGCTACACCTTC. The V gene is TRBV7-6, the J gene TRBJ1-2, with D perhaps TRBD1 (5 bases). V was trimmed by 1 base and J by 6 bases, leaving 12 bases between them. The CDR3 is 14 amino acids. Germline V gives CDR1 SGHVS, CDR2 FNYEAQ.

This chain links TRBV5-1 with TRBJ2-5; 10 bases are a match to TRBD2. This CDR3 region has 19 residues. The germline V gene encodes CDR1 SGHRS and CDR2 YFSETQ. V shed 4 bases, J shed 5 bases, and the junction held 20 bases outside the gene matches. DNA for the CDR3: TGCGCCAGCAGCCGCCCGGACATGGCTAGCGGGGGATCGCGGGAGACCCAGTACTTC. Encoded protein: CASSRPDMASGGSRETQYF.

The chain is built from TRBV6-2 or TRBV6-3 and TRBJ2-7; possible D gene TRBD1, 5 bases. Germline CDR1 is MNHEY and CDR2 is SVGEGT. This CDR3 region has 15 residues. Trimming took 4 bases from V and 2 from J, leaving 15 bases between them. In DNA form, the CDR3 reads TGTGCCAGCAGTTCCCTGACAGTTACACCCTACGAGCAGTACTTC. It yields the protein CASSSLTVTPYEQYF.

The chain joins TRBV18 to TRBJ2-1; perhaps TRBD2 as D (5 bases). This CDR3 contains 16 residues. Per the germline V gene, CDR1 is KGHSH and CDR2 is LQKENI. Deletions cut 3 bases from V and 5 bases from J, with 17 bases between. The CDR3 region is CASSPSSLQPNNEQFF. CDR3 sequence (DNA): TGTGCCAGCTCACCGTCTAGCCTTCAACCCAACAATGAGCAGTTCTTC.

This chain connects TRBV5-1 to TRBJ1-2; the D is unclear. Trimming removed 2 bases at V and 3 bases at J, with 8 bases between. CDR1 is SGHRS and CDR2 is YFSETQ in the germline V gene. This CDR3 has 13 amino acids. The CDR3 is CASSLARYYGYTF. Here the CDR3 DNA reads TGCGCCAGCAGCTTAGCGCGGTACTATGGCTACACCTTC.

The chain uses TRBV12-3 or TRBV12-4 and TRBJ2-7; tentative D call: TRBD1 (5 bases). Trimming removed 1 base from V and 5 bases from J, with 18 bases in between. The CDR3 covers 16 residues. CDR3 bases: TGTGCCAGCAGTTTAGTGGGCAGGGTGTTTGGGAACGAGCAGTACTTC. Its protein product is CASSLVGRVFGNEQYF.

The sample holds a few counts of this clonotype. The chain carries TRBV5-1 and TRBJ2-7; D may be TRBD2 (6 bases). Per germline, CDR1 SGHRS and CDR2 YFSETQ. The CDR3 extends over 16 amino acids. V lost 4 bases, J lost 1 base, and 18 bases lay in between. The CDR3 reads CASSRTPAGGSYEQYF. The CDR3 DNA follows: TGCGCCAGCAGCAGGACCCCCGCCGGGGGTTCCTACGAGCAGTACTTC.